What follows describes a single TCR beta chain. What it binds is unknown. These data are taken from a study of CD8 T cells in ankylosing spondylitis. The CDR3 consists of 14 residues. Trimming took 4 bases from V and 5 from J, leaving 15 bases between them. Germline V gene sequence: CDR1 SGHNT, CDR2 YYREEE (reference sequence). Via MiXCR, TCRdb re-called the 5' RACE reads, giving one row per CDR3 protein. The data contain approximately 100,000 distinct CDR3 sequences, about 24% of them seen just once; the ten biggest clones take up 9% to 15%. The study, taken as a whole, reports: Ankylosing spondylitis blood appeared to carry a characteristic TCR beta motif of 7 or 8 highly homologous variants.

The sequenced sample consisted of synovial fluid, either unsorted or a sorted T cell fraction (not recorded which). This chain uses TRBV5-4 with TRBJ2-5, with D possibly TRBD2 on 5 matching bases. This sequence was found in a male donor with ankylosing spondylitis. CDR3 sequence: CASSPPGVAETQYF. CDR3 coding DNA: TGTGCCAGCAGCCCCCCCGGGGTAGCTGAGACCCAGTACTTC. The entire variable domain, with the rest obtained from reference TRBV5-4 and TRBJ2-5, is as follows: ETGVTQSPTHLIKTRGQQVTLRCSSQSGHNTVSWYQQALGQGPQFIFQYYREEENGRGNFPPRFSGLQFPNYSSELNVNALELDDSALYLCASSPPGVAETQYFGPGTRLLVL.